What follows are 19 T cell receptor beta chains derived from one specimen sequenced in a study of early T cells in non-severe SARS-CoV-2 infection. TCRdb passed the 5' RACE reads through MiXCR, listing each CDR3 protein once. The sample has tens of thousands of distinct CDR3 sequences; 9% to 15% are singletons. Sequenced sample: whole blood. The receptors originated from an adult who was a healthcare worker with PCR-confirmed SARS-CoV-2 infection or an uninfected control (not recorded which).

The CDR3, as DNA: TGCGCCAGCAGCTTGTTTCGGGAATGGCGGGAGACCCAGTACTTC. This translates into CASSLFREWRETQYF. The chain is built from TRBV5-1 and TRBJ2-5; weak D call: TRBD2 (5 bases). The V end was cut by 1 base, the J end by 5 bases, with 15 bases between. Germline CDR1 reads SGHRS; CDR2 reads YFSETQ. The CDR3 spans 15 residues.

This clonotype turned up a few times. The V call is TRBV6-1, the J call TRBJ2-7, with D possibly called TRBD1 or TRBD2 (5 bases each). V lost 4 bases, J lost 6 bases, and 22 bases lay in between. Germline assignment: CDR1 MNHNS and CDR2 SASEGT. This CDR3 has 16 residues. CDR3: CASSAKPGGRTGEQYF. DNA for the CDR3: TGTGCCAGCAGTGCAAAACCTGGGGGTAGGACGGGCGAGCAGTACTTC.

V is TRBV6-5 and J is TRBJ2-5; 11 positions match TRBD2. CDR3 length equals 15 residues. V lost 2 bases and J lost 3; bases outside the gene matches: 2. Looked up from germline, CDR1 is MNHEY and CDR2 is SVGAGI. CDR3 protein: CASSYGTSGEETQYF. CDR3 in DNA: TGTGCCAGCAGTTACGGGACTAGCGGAGAAGAGACCCAGTACTTC.

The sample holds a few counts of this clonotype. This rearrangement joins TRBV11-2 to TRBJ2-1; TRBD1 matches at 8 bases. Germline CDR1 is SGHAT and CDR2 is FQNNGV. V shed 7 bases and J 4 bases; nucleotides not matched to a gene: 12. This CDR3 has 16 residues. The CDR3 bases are TGTGCCAGCAACCCAATCCAGGGGGCGCGATACAATGAGCAGTTCTTC. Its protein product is CASNPIQGARYNEQFF.

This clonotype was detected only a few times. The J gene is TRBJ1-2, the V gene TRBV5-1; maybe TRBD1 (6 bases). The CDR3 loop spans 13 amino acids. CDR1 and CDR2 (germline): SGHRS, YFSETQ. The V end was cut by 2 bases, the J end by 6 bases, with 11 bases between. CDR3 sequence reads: CASSFTGSDGYTF. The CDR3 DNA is TGCGCCAGCAGCTTCACAGGGTCGGATGGCTACACCTTC.

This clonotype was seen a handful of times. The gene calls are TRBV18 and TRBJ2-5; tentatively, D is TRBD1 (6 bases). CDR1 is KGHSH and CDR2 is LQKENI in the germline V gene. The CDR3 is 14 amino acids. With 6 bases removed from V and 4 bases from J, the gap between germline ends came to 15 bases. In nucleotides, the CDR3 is TGTGCCAGCTCTCCGACAGGAGGTAGAGAGACCCAGTACTTC. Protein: CASSPTGGRETQYF.

CDR3 region: CASSRSSGRDYEQYF. As DNA, the CDR3 is TGTGCCAGCAGCAGATCTAGCGGGAGGGATTACGAGCAGTACTTC. The J gene is TRBJ2-7, the V gene TRBV7-8, with 12 positions matching TRBD2. The ends lost 5 bases at V and 4 bases at J; junction bases unmatched: 6. CDR3 size: 15 residues. Germline CDR1 and CDR2: SGHVS and FQNEAQ.

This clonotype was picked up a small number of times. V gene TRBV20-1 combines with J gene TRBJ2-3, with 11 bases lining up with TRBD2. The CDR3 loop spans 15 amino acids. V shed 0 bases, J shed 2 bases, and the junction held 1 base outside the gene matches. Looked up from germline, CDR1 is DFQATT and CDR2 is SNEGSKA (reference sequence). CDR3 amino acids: CSARDSGRATDTQYF. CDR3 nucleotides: TGCAGTGCTAGAGATAGCGGGAGGGCCACAGATACGCAGTATTTT.

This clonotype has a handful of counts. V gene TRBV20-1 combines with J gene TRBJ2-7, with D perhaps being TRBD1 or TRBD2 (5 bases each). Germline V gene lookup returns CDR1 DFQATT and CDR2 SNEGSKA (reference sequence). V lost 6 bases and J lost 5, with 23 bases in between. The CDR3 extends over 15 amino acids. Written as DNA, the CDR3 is TGCAGTGCAATATTCCCGAGGGGAATGCCGAACGAGCAGTACTTC. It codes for CSAIFPRGMPNEQYF.

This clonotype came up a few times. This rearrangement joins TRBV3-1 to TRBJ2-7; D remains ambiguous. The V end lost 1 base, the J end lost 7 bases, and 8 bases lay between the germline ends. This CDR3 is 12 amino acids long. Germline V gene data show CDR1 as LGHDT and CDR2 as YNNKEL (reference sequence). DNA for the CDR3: TGTGCCAGCAGCCAAGGGGTTGGAGAGCAGTACTTC. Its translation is CASSQGVGEQYF.

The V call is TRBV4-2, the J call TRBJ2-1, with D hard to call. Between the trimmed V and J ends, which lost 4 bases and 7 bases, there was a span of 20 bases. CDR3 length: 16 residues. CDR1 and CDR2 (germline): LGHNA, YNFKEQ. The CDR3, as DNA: TGTGCCAGCAGCCCCCGAGAAGGAATTCGAATGAATGAGCAGTTCTTC. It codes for CASSPREGIRMNEQFF.

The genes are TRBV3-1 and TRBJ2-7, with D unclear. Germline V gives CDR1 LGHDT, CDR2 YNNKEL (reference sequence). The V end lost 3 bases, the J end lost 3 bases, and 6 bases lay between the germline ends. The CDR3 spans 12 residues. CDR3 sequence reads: CASSQGFYEQYF. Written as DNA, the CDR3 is TGTGCCAGCAGCCAGGGGTTCTACGAGCAGTACTTC.

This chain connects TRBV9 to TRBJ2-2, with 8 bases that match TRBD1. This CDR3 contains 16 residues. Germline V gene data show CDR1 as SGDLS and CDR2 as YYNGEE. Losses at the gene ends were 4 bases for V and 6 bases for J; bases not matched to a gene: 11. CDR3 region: CASSPPAQGDAGELFF. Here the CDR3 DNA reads TGTGCCAGCAGCCCCCCCGCACAGGGGGATGCCGGGGAGCTGTTTTTT.

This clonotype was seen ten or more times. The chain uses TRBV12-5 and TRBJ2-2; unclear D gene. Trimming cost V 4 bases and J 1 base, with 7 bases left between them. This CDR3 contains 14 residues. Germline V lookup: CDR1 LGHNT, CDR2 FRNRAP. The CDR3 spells CASGSDGNTGELFF. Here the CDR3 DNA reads TGTGCTAGTGGTTCGGACGGGAACACCGGGGAGCTGTTTTTT.

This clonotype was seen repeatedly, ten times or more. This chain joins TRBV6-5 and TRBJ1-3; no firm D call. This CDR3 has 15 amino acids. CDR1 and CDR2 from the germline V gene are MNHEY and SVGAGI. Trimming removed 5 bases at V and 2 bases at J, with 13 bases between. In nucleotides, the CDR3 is TGTGCCAGCAGTGACCGAACGTTCCCTGGAAACACCATATATTTT. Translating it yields CASSDRTFPGNTIYF.

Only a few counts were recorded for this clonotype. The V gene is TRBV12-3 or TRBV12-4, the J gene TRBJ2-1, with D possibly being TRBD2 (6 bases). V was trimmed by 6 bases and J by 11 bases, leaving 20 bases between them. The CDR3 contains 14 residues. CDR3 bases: TGTGCCAGCAGGCCCGGGACTCCTTCGTCCCAGCAGTTCTTC. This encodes CASRPGTPSSQQFF.

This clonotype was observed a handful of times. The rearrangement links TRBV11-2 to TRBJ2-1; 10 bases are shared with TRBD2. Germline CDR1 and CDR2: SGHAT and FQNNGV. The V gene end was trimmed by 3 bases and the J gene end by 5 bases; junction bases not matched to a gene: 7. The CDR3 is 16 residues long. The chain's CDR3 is CASSFQSGRANNEQFF. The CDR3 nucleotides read TGTGCCAGCAGCTTCCAGAGCGGGAGGGCGAACAATGAGCAGTTCTTC.

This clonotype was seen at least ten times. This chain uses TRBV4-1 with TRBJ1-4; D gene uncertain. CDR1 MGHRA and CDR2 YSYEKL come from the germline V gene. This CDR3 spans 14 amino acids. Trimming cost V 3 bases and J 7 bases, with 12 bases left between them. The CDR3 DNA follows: TGCGCCAGCAGCCACTGGGCGGACGCTGAAAAACTGTTTTTT. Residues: CASSHWADAEKLFF.

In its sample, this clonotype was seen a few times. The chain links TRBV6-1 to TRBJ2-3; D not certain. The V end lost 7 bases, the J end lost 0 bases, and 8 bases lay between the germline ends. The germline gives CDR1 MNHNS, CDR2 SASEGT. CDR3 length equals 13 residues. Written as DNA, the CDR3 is TGTGCCAGCACATTCGGGAGCACAGATACGCAGTATTTT. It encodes CASTFGSTDTQYF.